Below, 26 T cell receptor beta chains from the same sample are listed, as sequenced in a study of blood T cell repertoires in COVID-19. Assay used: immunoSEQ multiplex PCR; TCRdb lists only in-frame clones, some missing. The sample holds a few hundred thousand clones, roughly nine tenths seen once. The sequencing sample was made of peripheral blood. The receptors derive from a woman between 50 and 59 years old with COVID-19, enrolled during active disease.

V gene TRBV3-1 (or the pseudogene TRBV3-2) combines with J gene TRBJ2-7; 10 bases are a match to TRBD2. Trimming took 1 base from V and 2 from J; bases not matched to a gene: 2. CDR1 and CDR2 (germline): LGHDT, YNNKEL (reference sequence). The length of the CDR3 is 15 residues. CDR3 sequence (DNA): TGTGCCAGCAGCCAAGGGACTAGCGGAACCTACGAGCAGTACTTC. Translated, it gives CASSQGTSGTYEQYF.

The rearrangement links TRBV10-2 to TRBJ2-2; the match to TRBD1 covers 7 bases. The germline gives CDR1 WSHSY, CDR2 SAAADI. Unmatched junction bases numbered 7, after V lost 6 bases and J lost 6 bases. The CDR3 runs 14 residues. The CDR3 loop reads CASRQGIASGELFF. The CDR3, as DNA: TGCGCCAGCAGACAGGGGATAGCTTCCGGGGAGCTGTTTTTT.

Written as DNA, the CDR3 is TGTGCCAGCAGTCACAGTACCGGGACAGCCTACATGAACACTGAAGCTTTCTTT. Its protein product is CASSHSTGTAYMNTEAFF. V and J are TRBV27 and TRBJ1-1, with 7 bases fitting TRBD1. The germline gives CDR1 MNHEY, CDR2 SMNVEV (reference sequence). This CDR3 contains 18 residues. After removal of 5 bases from V and 0 bases from J, the junction contained 15 bases not matched to a gene.

The CDR3 here is CASSQIQGLNTEAFF. The CDR3, as DNA: TGCGCCAGCAGTCAAATTCAGGGATTGAACACTGAAGCTTTCTTT. The chain has TRBV23-1 and TRBJ1-1; perhaps TRBD1 as D (5 bases). TRBV23-1 is classed as an ORF, of uncertain function. The V end lost 2 bases, the J end lost 0 bases, and 10 bases lay between the germline ends. The CDR3 consists of 15 residues.

CDR3 DNA: TGTGCCAGCAGCTTAACGAGCAGGGAGGGGGAGACCCAGTACTTC. It specifies CASSLTSREGETQYF. The chain links TRBV7-9 to TRBJ2-5; TRBD2 aligns across 7 bases. CDR1 is SEHNR and CDR2 is FQNEAQ in the germline V gene (reference sequence). The CDR3 extends over 15 amino acids. The trim removed 2 bases at V and 5 bases at J, leaving 8 bases unmatched.

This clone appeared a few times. CDR3 loop: CAWIHSLNYGYTF. The DNA of the CDR3 is TGTGCCTGGATTCACAGTCTTAACTATGGCTACACCTTC. The rearrangement joins TRBV30 to TRBJ1-2; D unclear. Deletions cut 4 bases from V and 1 base from J, with 10 bases between. CDR1 and CDR2 (germline): GTSNPN, SVGIG (reference sequence). This CDR3 comprises 13 residues.

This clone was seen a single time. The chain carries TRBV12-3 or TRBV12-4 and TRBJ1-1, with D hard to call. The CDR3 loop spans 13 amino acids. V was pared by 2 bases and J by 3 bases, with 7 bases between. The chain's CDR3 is CASSLSPYTEAFF. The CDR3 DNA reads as TGTGCCAGCAGTTTAAGCCCGTACACTGAAGCTTTCTTT.

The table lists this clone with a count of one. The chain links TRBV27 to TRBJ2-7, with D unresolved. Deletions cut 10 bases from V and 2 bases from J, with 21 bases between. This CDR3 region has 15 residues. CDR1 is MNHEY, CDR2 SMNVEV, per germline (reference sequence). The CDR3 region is CAIKASQLIPYEQYF. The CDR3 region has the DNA TGTGCCATAAAAGCCTCACAGCTGATTCCCTACGAGCAGTACTTC.

Written as DNA, the CDR3 is TGTGCCAGCAGCCAAGAACAGGGATCAGTGAGAGGCAATCAGCCCCAGCATTTT. As protein: CASSQEQGSVRGNQPQHF. The rearrangement joins TRBV3-1 (or the pseudogene TRBV3-2) to TRBJ1-5; tentative D call: TRBD1 (6 bases). The CDR3 loop spans 18 amino acids. From germline, CDR1 is LGHDT and CDR2 YNNKEL (reference sequence). Trimming removed 0 bases from V and 2 bases from J, with 17 bases in between.

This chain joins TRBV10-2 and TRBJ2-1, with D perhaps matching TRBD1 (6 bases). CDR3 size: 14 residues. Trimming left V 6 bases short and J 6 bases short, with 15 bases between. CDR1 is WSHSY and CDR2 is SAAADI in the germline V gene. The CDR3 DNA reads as TGCGCCAGCAGCACAGGGAACTGGGGCAATGAGCAGTTCTTC. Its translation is CASSTGNWGNEQFF.

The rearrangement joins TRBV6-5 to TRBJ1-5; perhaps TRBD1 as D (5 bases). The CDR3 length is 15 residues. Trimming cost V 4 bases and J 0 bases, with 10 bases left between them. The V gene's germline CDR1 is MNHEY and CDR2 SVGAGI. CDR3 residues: CASSWEGFSNQPQHF. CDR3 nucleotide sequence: TGTGCCAGCAGTTGGGAGGGGTTTAGCAATCAGCCCCAGCATTTT.

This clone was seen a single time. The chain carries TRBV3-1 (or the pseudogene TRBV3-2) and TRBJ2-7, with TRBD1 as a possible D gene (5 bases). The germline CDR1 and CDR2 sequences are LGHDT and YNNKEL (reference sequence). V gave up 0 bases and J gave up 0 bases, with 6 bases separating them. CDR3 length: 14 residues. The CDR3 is CASSQETGSYEQYF. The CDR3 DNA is TGTGCCAGCAGCCAAGAAACAGGCTCCTACGAGCAGTACTTC.

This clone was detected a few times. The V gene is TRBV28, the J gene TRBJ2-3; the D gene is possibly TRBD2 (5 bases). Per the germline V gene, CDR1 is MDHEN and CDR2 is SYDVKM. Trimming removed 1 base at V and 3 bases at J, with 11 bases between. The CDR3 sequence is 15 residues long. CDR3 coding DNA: TGTGCCAGCAGTTTATTTTCGCCGGGGACAGATACGCAGTATTTT. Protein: CASSLFSPGTDTQYF.

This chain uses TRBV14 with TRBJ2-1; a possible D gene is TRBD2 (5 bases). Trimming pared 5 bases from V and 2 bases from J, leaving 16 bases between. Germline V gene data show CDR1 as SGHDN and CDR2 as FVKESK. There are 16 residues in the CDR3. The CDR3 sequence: CASSRHLAEAYNEQFF. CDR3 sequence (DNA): TGTGCCAGCAGCAGACATTTGGCGGAGGCCTACAATGAGCAGTTCTTC.

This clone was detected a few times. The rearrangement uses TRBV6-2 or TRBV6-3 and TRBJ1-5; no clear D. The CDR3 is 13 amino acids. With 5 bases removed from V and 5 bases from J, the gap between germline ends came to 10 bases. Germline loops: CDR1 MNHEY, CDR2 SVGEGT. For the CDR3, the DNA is TGTGCCAGCAGTCGGCAGGAGGATCAGCCCCAGCATTTT. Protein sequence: CASSRQEDQPQHF.

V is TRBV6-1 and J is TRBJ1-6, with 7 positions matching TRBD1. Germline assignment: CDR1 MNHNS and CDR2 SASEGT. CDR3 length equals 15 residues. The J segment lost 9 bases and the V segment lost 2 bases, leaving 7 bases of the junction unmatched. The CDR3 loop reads CASSEMDRQGSPLHF. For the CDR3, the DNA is TGTGCCAGCAGTGAAATGGACAGACAGGGTTCACCCCTCCACTTT.

CDR3 sequence (DNA): TGCGCCAGCGGAACCGGGACTAGCGTCTCAGATACGCAGTATTTT. As protein: CASGTGTSVSDTQYF. This chain links TRBV10-1 with TRBJ2-3, with 10 nucleotides matching TRBD2. J lost 4 bases, V lost 8 bases, and 9 bases had no gene match. The CDR3 loop spans 15 amino acids. Per germline, CDR1 WNHNN and CDR2 SYGVQD (reference sequence).

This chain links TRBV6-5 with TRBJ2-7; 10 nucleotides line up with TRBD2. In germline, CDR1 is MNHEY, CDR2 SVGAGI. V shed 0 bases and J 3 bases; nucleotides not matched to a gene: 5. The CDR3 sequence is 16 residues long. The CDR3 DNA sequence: TGTGCCAGCAGTTACTCGACCCTAGCGGGAGTCTACGAGCAGTACTTC. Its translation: CASSYSTLAGVYEQYF.

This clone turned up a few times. The chain's CDR3 is CASSPGQGRDGYTF. DNA of the CDR3: TGCGCCAGCAGCCCCGGACAGGGTAGAGATGGCTACACCTTC. V gene TRBV4-3 combines with J gene TRBJ1-2, with TRBD1 matching 8 bases. CDR3 length equals 14 residues. The V segment lost 4 bases and the J segment 6 bases; nucleotides outside the gene matches: 7. Looked up from germline, CDR1 is LGHNA and CDR2 is YSLEER.

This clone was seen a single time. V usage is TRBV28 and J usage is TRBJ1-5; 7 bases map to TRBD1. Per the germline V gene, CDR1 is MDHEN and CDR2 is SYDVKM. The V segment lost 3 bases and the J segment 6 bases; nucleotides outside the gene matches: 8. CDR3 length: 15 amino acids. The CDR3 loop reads CASSFLGTGVQPQHF. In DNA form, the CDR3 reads TGTGCCAGCAGTTTTCTGGGCACAGGGGTTCAGCCCCAGCATTTT. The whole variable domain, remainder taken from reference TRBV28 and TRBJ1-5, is DVKVTQSSRYLVKRTGEKVFLECVQDMDHENMFWYRQDPGLGLRLIYFSYDVKMKEKGDIPEGYSVSREKKERFSLILESASTNQTSMYLCASSFLGTGVQPQHFGDGTRLSIL.

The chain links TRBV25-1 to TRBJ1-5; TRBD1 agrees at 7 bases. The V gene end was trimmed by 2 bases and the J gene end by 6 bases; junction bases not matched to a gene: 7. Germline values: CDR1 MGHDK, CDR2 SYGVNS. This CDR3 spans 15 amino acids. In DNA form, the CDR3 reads TGTGCCAGCAGTGAAGGAGGGGGCAGACGTCAGCCCCAGCATTTT. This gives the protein CASSEGGGRRQPQHF.

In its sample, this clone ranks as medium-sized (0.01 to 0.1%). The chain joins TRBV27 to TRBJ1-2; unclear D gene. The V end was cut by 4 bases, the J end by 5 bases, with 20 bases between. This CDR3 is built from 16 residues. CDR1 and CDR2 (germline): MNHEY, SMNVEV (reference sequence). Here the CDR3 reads CASSSGGYRLLYGYTF. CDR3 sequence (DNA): TGTGCCAGCAGTTCAGGTGGATACAGACTACTATATGGCTACACCTTC.

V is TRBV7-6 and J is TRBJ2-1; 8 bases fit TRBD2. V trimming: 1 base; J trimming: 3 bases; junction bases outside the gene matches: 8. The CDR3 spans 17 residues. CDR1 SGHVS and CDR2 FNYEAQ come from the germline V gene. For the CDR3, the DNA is TGTGCCAGCAGCTTAGTTGTGGCGGGGGGTAACTACAATGAGCAGTTCTTC. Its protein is CASSLVVAGGNYNEQFF. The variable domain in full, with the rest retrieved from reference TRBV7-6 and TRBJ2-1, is GAGVSQSPRYKVTKRGQDVALRCDPISGHVSLYWYRQALGQGPEFLTYFNYEAQQDKSGLPNDRFSAERPEGSISTLTIQRTEQRDSAMYRCASSLVVAGGNYNEQFFGPGTRLTVL.

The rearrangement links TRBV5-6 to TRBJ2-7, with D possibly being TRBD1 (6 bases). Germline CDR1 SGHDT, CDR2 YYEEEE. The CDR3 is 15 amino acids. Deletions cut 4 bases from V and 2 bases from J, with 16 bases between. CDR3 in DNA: TGTGCCAGCAGCCCCCGGGACATTCCCACCTACGAGCAGTACTTC. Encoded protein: CASSPRDIPTYEQYF.

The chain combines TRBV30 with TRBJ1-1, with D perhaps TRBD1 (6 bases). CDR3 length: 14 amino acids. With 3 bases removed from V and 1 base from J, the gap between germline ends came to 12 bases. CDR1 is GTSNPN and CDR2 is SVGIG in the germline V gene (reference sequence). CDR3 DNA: TGTGCCTGGAGCGCTGACAGGACGAACACTGAAGCTTTCTTT. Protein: CAWSADRTNTEAFF.

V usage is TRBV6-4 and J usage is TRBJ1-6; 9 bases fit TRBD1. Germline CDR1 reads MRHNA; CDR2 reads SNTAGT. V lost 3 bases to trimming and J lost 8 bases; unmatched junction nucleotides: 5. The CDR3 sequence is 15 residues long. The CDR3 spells CASSDLDRGDSPLHF. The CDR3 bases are TGTGCCAGCAGTGATCTTGACAGGGGGGATTCACCCCTCCACTTT.